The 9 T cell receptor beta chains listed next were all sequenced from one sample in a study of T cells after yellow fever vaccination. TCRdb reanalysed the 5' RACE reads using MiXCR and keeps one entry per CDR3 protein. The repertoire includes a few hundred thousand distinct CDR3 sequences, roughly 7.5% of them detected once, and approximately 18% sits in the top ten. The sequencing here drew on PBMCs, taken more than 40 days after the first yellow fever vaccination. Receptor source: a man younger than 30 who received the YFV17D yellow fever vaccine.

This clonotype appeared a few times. The CDR3 DNA sequence: TGTGCCAGCAGCTTGGCGAAAGAGACCCAGTACTTC. It codes for CASSLAKETQYF. This rearrangement joins TRBV5-5 to TRBJ2-5; D call uncertain. CDR1 is SGHKS, CDR2 YYEKEE, per germline (reference sequence). Between the trimmed V and J ends, which lost 0 bases and 3 bases, there was a span of 3 bases. The CDR3 has 12 residues.

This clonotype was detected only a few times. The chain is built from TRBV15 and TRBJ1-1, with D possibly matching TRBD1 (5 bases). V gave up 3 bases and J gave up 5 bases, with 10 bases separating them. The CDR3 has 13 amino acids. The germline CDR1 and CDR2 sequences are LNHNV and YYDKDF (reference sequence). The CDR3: CATSRLGGTEAFF. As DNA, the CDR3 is TGTGCCACCAGCAGGTTGGGGGGTACTGAAGCTTTCTTT. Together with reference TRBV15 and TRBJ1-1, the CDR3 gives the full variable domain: DAMVIQNPRYQVTQFGKPVTLSCSQTLNHNVMYWYQQKSSQAPKLLFHYYDKDFNNEADTPDNFQSRRPNTSFCFLDIRSPGLGDTAMYLCATSRLGGTEAFFGQGTRLTVV.

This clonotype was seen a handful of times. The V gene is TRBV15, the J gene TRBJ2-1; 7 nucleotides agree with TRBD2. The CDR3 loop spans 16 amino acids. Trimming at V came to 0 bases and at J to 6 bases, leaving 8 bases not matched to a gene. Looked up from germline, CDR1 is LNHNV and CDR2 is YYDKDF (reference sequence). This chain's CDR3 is CATSREGRLAANEQFF. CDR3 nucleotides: TGTGCCACCAGCAGAGAGGGGAGACTAGCCGCCAATGAGCAGTTCTTC.

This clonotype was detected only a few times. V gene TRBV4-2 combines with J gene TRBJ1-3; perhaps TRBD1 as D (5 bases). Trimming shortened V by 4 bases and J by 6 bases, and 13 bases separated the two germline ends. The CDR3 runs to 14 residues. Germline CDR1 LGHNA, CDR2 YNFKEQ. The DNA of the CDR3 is TGTGCCAGCAGCCTAGGAGAGGGGTTAAACACCATATATTTT. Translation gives CASSLGEGLNTIYF.

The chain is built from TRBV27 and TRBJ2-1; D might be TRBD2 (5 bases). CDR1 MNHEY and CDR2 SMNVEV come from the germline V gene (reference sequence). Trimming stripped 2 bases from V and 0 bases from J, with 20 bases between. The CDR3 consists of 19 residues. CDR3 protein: CASSLPPLRAADSYNEQFF. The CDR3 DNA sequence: TGTGCCAGCAGTTTACCCCCTTTGCGAGCAGCGGACTCCTACAATGAGCAGTTCTTC.

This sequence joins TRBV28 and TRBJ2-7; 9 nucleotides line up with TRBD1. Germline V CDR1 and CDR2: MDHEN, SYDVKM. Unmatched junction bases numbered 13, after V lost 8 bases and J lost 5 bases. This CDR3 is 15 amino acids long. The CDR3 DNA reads TGTGCCAGCGGGGGTCCCGGACAGGGGTTCGACGAGCAGTACTTC. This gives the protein CASGGPGQGFDEQYF.

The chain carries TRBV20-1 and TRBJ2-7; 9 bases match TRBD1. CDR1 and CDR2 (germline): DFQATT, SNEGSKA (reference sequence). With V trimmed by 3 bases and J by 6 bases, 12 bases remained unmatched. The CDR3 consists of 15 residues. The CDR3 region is CSASPSGTGYGEQYF. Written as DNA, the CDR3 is TGCAGTGCTAGTCCCTCCGGGACAGGGTACGGCGAGCAGTACTTC.

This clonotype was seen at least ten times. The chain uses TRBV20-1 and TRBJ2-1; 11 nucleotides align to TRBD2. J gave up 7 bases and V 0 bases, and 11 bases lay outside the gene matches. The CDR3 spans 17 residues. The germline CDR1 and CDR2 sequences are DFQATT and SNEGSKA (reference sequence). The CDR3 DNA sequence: TGCAGTGCTAGAGATCTCGAAATAGCGGGGGGGCCTAATGAGCAGTTCTTC. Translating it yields CSARDLEIAGGPNEQFF.

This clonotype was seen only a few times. The CDR3 sequence is CASSLPLAAYEQYF. The CDR3 DNA follows: TGTGCCAGCAGTTTACCCCTAGCGGCCTACGAGCAGTACTTC. The J gene is TRBJ2-7, the V gene TRBV28; the match to TRBD2 covers 7 bases. The length of the CDR3 is 14 residues. The trim removed 2 bases at V and 2 bases at J, leaving 3 bases unmatched. Germline CDR1 MDHEN, CDR2 SYDVKM.